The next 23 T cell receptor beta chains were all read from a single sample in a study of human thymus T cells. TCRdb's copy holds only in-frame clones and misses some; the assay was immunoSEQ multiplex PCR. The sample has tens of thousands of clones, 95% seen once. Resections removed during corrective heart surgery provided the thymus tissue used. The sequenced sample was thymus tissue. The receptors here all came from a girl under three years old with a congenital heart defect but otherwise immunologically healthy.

The CDR3 DNA reads TGCGCCAGCAGCTTGGGCCGTCAGGTTAACTATGGCTACACCTTC. Encoded protein: CASSLGRQVNYGYTF. This chain uses TRBV5-1 with TRBJ1-2; D is ambiguous. The germline V and J ends were trimmed by 0 bases and 1 base, with 10 bases remaining between them. CDR1 and CDR2 (germline): SGHRS, YFSETQ. This CDR3 comprises 15 residues.

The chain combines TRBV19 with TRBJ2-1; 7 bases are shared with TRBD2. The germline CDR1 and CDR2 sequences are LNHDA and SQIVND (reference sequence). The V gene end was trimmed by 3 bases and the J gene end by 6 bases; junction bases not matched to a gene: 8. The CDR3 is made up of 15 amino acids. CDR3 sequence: CASSMWEGPGNEQFF. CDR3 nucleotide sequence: TGTGCCAGTAGTATGTGGGAGGGCCCGGGCAATGAGCAGTTCTTC.

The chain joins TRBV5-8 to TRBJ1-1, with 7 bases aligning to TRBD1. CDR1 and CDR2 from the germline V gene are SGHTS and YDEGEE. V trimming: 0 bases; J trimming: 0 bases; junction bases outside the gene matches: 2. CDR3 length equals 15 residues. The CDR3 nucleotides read TGTGCCAGCAGCTTGGGACAGGGACTGAACACTGAAGCTTTCTTT. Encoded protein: CASSLGQGLNTEAFF.

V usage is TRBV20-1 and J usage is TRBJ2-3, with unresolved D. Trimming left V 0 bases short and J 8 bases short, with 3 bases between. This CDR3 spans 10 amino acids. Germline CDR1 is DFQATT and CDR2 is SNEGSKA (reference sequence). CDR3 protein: CSARDTTQYF. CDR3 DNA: TGCAGTGCTAGAGATACTACGCAGTATTTT.

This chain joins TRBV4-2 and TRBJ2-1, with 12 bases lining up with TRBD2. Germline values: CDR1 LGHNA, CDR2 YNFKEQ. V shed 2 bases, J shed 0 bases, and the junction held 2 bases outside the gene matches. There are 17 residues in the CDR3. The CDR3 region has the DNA TGTGCCAGCAGCCAACGGACTAGCGGGGACTCCTACAATGAGCAGTTCTTC. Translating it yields CASSQRTSGDSYNEQFF.

The CDR3 loop is CASSVDGGLNQPQHF. CDR3 DNA sequence: TGTGCCAGCAGCGTAGACGGAGGGCTCAATCAGCCCCAGCATTTT. This chain links TRBV9 with TRBJ1-5, with no clear D. The CDR3 is made up of 15 amino acids. Per the germline V gene, CDR1 is SGDLS and CDR2 is YYNGEE. Trimming left V 0 bases short and J 3 bases short, with 10 bases between.

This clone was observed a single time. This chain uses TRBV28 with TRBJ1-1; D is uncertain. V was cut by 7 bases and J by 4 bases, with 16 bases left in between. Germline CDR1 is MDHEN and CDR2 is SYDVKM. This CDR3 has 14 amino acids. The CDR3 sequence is CASIPPRGGTEAFF. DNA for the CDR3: TGTGCCAGCATCCCTCCCCGAGGAGGCACTGAAGCTTTCTTT.

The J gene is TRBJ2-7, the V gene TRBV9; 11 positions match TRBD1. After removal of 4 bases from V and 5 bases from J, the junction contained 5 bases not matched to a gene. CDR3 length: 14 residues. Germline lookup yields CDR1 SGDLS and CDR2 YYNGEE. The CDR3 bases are TGTGCCAGCAGCCCAGGACAGGGGGCACACGAGCAGTACTTC. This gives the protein CASSPGQGAHEQYF.

CDR3 region: CASSRLTYENEQFF. In DNA, the CDR3 is TGTGCCAGCAGTCGACTAACCTACGAAAATGAGCAGTTCTTC. The chain links TRBV6-5 to TRBJ2-1; a weak D match, TRBD2 (5 bases). V gave up 5 bases and J gave up 7 bases, with 15 bases separating them. The CDR3 is 14 residues long. CDR1 is MNHEY and CDR2 is SVGAGI in the germline V gene.

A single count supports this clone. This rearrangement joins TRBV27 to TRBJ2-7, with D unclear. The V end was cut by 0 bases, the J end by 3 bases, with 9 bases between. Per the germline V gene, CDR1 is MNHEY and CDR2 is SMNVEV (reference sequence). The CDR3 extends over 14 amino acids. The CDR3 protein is CASSLSWQIYEQYF. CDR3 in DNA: TGTGCCAGCAGTTTATCGTGGCAGATCTACGAGCAGTACTTC.

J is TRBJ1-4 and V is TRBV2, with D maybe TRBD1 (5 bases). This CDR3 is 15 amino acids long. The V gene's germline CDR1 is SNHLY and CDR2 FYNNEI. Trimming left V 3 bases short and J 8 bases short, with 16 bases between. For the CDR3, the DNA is TGTGCCAGCAGTGATCGACAGTTTTTTGGGGAAAAACTGTTTTTT. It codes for CASSDRQFFGEKLFF.

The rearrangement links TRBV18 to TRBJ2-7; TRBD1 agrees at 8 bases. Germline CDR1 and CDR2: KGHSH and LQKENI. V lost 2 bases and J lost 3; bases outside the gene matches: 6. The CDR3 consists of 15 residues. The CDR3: CASSPNRGAHYEQYF. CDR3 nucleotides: TGTGCCAGCTCACCAAACAGGGGGGCCCACTACGAGCAGTACTTC.

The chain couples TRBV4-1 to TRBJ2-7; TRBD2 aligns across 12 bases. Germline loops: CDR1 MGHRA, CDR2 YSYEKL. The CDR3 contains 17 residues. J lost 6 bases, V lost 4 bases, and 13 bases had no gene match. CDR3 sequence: CASSRLAGESGKCEQYF. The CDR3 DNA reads TGCGCCAGCAGCCGACTAGCGGGAGAATCTGGGAAATGCGAGCAGTACTTC.

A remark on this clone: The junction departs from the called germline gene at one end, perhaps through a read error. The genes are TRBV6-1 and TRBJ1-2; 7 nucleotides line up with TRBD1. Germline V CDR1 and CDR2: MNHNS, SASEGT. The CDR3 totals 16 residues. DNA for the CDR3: TGTGCCAGCAGTGATAGGGGGCGACGGACTAAGTATGGCTACACCTTC. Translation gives CASSDRGRRTKYGYTF.

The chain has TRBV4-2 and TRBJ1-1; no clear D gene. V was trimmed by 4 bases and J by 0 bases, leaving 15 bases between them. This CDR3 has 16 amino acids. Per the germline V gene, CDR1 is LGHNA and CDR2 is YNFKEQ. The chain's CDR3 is CASSPNVKVMNTEAFF. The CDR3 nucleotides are TGTGCCAGCAGCCCCAATGTGAAGGTCATGAACACTGAAGCTTTCTTT.

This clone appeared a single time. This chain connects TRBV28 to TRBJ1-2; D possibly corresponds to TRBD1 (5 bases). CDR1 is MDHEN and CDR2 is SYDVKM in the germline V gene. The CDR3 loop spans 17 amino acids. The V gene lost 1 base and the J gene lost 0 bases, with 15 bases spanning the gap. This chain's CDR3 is CASSLSGTYHSNYGYTF. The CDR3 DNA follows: TGTGCCAGCAGTTTATCCGGGACGTATCACTCTAACTATGGCTACACCTTC.

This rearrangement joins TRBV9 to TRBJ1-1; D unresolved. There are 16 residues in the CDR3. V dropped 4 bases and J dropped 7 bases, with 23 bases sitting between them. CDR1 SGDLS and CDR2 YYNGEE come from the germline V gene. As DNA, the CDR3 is TGTGCCAGCAGCCCGCCGAGGTGGGCCGGTGAAGGTGAAGCTTTCTTT. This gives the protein CASSPPRWAGEGEAFF.

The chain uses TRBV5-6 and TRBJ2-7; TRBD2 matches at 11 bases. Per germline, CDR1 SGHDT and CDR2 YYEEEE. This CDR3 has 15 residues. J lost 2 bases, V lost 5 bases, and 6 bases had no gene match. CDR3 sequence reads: CASRLGTSGPYEQYF. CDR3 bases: TGTGCCAGCAGATTAGGGACTAGCGGCCCCTACGAGCAGTACTTC.

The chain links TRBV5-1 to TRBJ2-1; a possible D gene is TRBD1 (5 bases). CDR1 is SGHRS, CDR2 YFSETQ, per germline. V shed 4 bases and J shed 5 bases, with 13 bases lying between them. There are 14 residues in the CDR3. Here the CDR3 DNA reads TGCGCCAGCAGCAACCCCAGGGTAGACAATGAGCAGTTCTTC. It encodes CASSNPRVDNEQFF.

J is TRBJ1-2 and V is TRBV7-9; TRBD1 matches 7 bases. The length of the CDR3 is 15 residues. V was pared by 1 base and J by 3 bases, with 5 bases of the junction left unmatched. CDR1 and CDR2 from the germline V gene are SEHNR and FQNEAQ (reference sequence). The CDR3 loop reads CASSLETTGDYGYTF. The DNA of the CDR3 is TGTGCCAGCAGCTTAGAAACCACAGGGGACTATGGCTACACCTTC.

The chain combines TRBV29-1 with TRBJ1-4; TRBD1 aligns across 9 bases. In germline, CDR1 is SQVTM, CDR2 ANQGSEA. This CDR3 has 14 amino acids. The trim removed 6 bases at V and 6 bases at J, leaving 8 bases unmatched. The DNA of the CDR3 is TGCAGCGTCTATCGGACAGGGGATTATGAAAAACTGTTTTTT. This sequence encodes CSVYRTGDYEKLFF.

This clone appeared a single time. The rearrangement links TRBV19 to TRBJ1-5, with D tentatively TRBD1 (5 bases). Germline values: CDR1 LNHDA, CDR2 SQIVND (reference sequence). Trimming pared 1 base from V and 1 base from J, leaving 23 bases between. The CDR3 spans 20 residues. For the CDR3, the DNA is TGTGCCAGTAGTATAGGGGTCCACCCTGGTTGGGGGTTAAGCAATCAGCCCCAGCATTTT. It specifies CASSIGVHPGWGLSNQPQHF.

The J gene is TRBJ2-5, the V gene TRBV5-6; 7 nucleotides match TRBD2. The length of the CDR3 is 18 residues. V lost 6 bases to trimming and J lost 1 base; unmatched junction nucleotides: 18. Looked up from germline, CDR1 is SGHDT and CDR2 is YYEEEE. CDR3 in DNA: TGTGCCAGCATGGTCTCTACAGCGGGACGAATCTTCCAAGAGACCCAGTACTTC. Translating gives CASMVSTAGRIFQETQYF.